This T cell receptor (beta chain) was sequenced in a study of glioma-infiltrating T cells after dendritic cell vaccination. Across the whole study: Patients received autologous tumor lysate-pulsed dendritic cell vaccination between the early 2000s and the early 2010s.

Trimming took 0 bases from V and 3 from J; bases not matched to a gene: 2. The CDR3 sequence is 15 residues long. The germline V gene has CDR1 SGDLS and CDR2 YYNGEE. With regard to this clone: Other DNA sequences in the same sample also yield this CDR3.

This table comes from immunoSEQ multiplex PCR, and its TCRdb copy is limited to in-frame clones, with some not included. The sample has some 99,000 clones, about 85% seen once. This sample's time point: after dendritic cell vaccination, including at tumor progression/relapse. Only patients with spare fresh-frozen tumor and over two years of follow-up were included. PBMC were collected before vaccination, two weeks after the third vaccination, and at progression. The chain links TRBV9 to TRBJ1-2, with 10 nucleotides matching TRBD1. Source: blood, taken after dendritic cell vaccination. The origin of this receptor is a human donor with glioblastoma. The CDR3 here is CASSVGGTGDYGYTF. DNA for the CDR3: TGTGCCAGCAGCGTAGGTGGGACAGGGGACTATGGCTACACCTTC. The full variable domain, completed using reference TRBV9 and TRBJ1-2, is DSGVTQTPKHLITATGQRVTLRCSPRSGDLSVYWYQQSLDQGLQFLIQYYNGEERAKGNILERFSAQQFPDLHSELNLSSLELGDSALYFCASSVGGTGDYGYTFGSGTRLTVV.